Here is one TCR beta chain with its context. Its matching antigen is unknown. This sample was included in a study of siplizumab effects on memory and regulatory T cells. Whole-study findings and limits: Siplizumab significantly reduced alloreactive sequences traceable to unstimulated CD4+ memory cells. A minor share of alloreactive clones matched unstimulated subsets. Researchers could not give a naive or memory phenotype to roughly 75-95% of proliferating CD4+ or CD8+ clones.

CDR1 is SEHNR and CDR2 is FQNEAQ in the germline V gene (reference sequence). The CDR3 length is 18 residues. With 0 bases removed from V and 1 base from J, the gap between germline ends came to 16 bases. This table comes from immunoSEQ multiplex PCR, and its TCRdb copy is limited to in-frame clones, with some not included. The sample consists of some 80,000 clones, roughly 94% of them appearing once. Sequences were obtained from CD8+ T cells sorted from blood. The TCR originated in a human donor in good health. The chain links TRBV7-9 to TRBJ2-1; D call uncertain. CDR3 in amino acids: CASSLASDGRPSYNEQFF. CDR3 bases: TGTGCCAGCAGCTTAGCGTCTGACGGCAGACCTTCCTACAATGAGCAGTTCTTC.